The 9 T cell receptor beta chains listed next were all sequenced from one sample in a study of cytomegalovirus exposure and HLA in healthy donors. The PCR had 60 Vbeta and 13 Jbeta primers. The protocol was immunoSEQ multiplex PCR, while the TCRdb copy is restricted to in-frame clones and leaves out a portion. The sample has about 140,000 clones, 65% to 70% seen once. The sequenced sample consisted of PBMCs. These receptors were taken from a man aged 30 to 39 in good health and CMV-seropositive.

This clone was seen only a few times. The V gene is TRBV5-5, the J gene TRBJ2-7; 10 bases fit TRBD1. This CDR3 has 16 amino acids. CDR1 SGHKS and CDR2 YYEKEE come from the germline V gene (reference sequence). The ends lost 3 bases at V and 5 bases at J; junction bases unmatched: 11. The CDR3 loop is CASSSPGQGLPNEQYF. The CDR3 DNA follows: TGTGCCAGCAGCTCCCCGGGACAGGGGCTGCCGAACGAGCAGTACTTC.

The chain links TRBV5-1 to TRBJ2-3; D possibly corresponds to TRBD2 (6 bases). Germline V gene lookup returns CDR1 SGHRS and CDR2 YFSETQ. V lost 1 base to trimming and J lost 2 bases, with 11 bases between them. This CDR3 has 15 amino acids. The CDR3 protein is CASSLSSGSTDTQYF. CDR3 DNA sequence: TGCGCCAGCAGCTTGAGTAGCGGTTCCACAGATACGCAGTATTTT. Filled out from reference TRBV5-1 and TRBJ2-3, the complete variable domain reads KAGVTQTPRYLIKTRGQQVTLSCSPISGHRSVSWYQQTPGQGLQFLFEYFSETQRNKGNFPGRFSGRQFSNSRSEMNVSTLELGDSALYLCASSLSSGSTDTQYFGPGTRLTVL.

In this sample, this clone turned up a few times. This chain joins TRBV5-1 and TRBJ2-1; maybe TRBD1 (6 bases). Germline V CDR1 and CDR2: SGHRS, YFSETQ. Trimming left V 1 base short and J 7 bases short, with 12 bases between. CDR3 size: 14 residues. CDR3 sequence (DNA): TGCGCCAGCAGCTTGATTCAGGGGCCTAATGAGCAGTTCTTC. Residues: CASSLIQGPNEQFF.

This chain links TRBV7-9 with TRBJ1-1, with no clear D. The CDR3 contains 15 residues. CDR1 is SEHNR, CDR2 FQNEAQ, per germline (reference sequence). The V end lost 3 bases, the J end lost 1 base, and 12 bases lay between the germline ends. The DNA of the CDR3 is TGTGCCAGCAGCTTTGGACGGGATTGGAACACTGAAGCTTTCTTT. This codes for CASSFGRDWNTEAFF.

The chain recombines TRBV30 with TRBJ2-7; 7 nucleotides match TRBD1. The germline V gene has CDR1 GTSNPN and CDR2 SVGIG (reference sequence). V shed 4 bases and J 0 bases; nucleotides not matched to a gene: 6. CDR3 length: 14 residues. The DNA for the CDR3 is TGTGCCTGGACCGGACAGGTGAGCTCCTACGAGCAGTACTTC. Translating gives CAWTGQVSSYEQYF.

The chain employs TRBV5-5 and TRBJ1-5; D is uncertain. This CDR3 is 15 amino acids long. The germline V gene encodes CDR1 SGHKS and CDR2 YYEKEE (reference sequence). The V end was cut by 1 base, the J end by 4 bases, with 12 bases between. The CDR3 coding sequence is TGTGCCAGCAGCTTGTCGAGGGTGGGGAATCAGCCCCAGCATTTT. As protein: CASSLSRVGNQPQHF. Full variable domain (remainder filled in from reference TRBV5-5 and TRBJ1-5): DAGVTQSPTHLIKTRGQQVTLRCSPISGHKSVSWYQQVLGQGPQFIFQYYEKEERGRGNFPDRFSARQFPNYSSELNVNALLLGDSALYLCASSLSRVGNQPQHFGDGTRLSIL.

The table lists this clone with a few counts. The chain employs TRBV5-1 and TRBJ1-1, with TRBD1 matching 7 bases. The CDR3 covers 13 residues. The junction had 6 bases not matched to a gene; V was cut back by 4 bases and J by 6 bases. The germline V gene has CDR1 SGHRS and CDR2 YFSETQ. The CDR3 sequence is CASSPAGGSEAFF. The CDR3 DNA sequence: TGCGCCAGCAGCCCCGCAGGGGGGTCTGAAGCTTTCTTT.

The genes are TRBV10-1 and TRBJ2-1; D might be TRBD2 (6 bases). The CDR3 is made up of 18 amino acids. V lost 1 base, J lost 7 bases, and 23 bases lay in between. Per germline, CDR1 WNHNN and CDR2 SYGVQD (reference sequence). CDR3 residues: CASSEYDAPIIGRNEQFF. For the CDR3, the DNA is TGCGCCAGCAGTGAGTACGATGCGCCGATAATAGGGAGGAATGAGCAGTTCTTC.

This clone was counted a few times. V and J are TRBV11-2 and TRBJ1-2; 9 positions match TRBD1. After removal of 5 bases from V and 5 bases from J, the junction contained 9 bases not matched to a gene. Germline V gene data show CDR1 as SGHAT and CDR2 as FQNNGV. The CDR3 consists of 15 residues. CDR3 region: CASSIESGTGYGYTF. CDR3 sequence (DNA): TGTGCCAGCAGCATCGAATCCGGGACAGGGTATGGCTACACCTTC. Using reference TRBV11-2 and TRBJ1-2 for the parts outside the CDR3, the full variable domain is EAGVAQSPRYKIIEKRQSVAFWCNPISGHATLYWYQQILGQGPKLLIQFQNNGVVDDSQLPKDRFSAERLKGVDSTLKIQPAKLEDSAVYLCASSIESGTGYGYTFGSGTRLTVV.